The 19 T cell receptor beta chains given below trace back to one sample, sequenced in a study of cytomegalovirus exposure and HLA in healthy donors. Only in-frame clones appear in the TCRdb table, and some are missing; sequencing was by immunoSEQ multiplex PCR. The table lists some 140,000 clones, less than 90% of them singletons. Sample: PBMCs. The receptors were sampled from a man aged 18-30 years in good health and CMV-seronegative.

This clone has more than one count but fewer than ten. V and J are TRBV11-2 and TRBJ2-7, with D perhaps matching TRBD1 (6 bases). Germline V gene data show CDR1 as SGHAT and CDR2 as FQNNGV. Trimming stripped 11 bases from V and 2 bases from J, with 13 bases between. This CDR3 is 12 amino acids long. CDR3 sequence: CAGGQTAYEQYF. The CDR3 DNA is TGTGCCGGAGGACAGACCGCCTACGAGCAGTACTTC.

On this clone itself: Different DNA sequences within this sample yield the same CDR3. This chain connects TRBV19 to TRBJ2-7, with 7 bases fitting TRBD2. The CDR3 is made up of 11 amino acids. The J segment lost 3 bases and the V segment lost 7 bases, leaving 0 bases of the junction unmatched. CDR1 and CDR2 (germline): LNHDA, SQIVND (reference sequence). CDR3 amino acids: CASKRGYEQYF. In DNA, the CDR3 is TGTGCCAGTAAGCGGGGCTACGAGCAGTACTTC.

The rearrangement links TRBV29-1 to TRBJ1-2, with 7 nucleotides matching TRBD1. This CDR3 region has 18 residues. The germline V gene has CDR1 SQVTM and CDR2 ANQGSEA. V gave up 6 bases and J gave up 4 bases; unmatched junction bases: 23. In DNA, the CDR3 is TGCAGCGTACGTGCCAGAACCTTTCGGGACAGAGATCTCTATGGCTACACCTTC. Translating gives CSVRARTFRDRDLYGYTF.

This chain joins TRBV7-2 and TRBJ2-7; TRBD2 matches 11 bases. This CDR3 contains 17 residues. The junction had 7 bases not matched to a gene; V was cut back by 0 bases and J by 3 bases. CDR1 is SGHTA, CDR2 FQGNSA, per germline. The CDR3 DNA is TGTGCCAGCAGCTTAGCACTAGCGGGAGCGGGAGGCTACGAGCAGTACTTC. This codes for CASSLALAGAGGYEQYF.

The V and J genes are TRBV2 and TRBJ2-5; D unclear. This CDR3 has 14 residues. V dropped 7 bases and J dropped 0 bases, with 12 bases sitting between them. Germline CDR1 is SNHLY and CDR2 is FYNNEI. This chain's CDR3 is CASTLTPNQETQYF. CDR3 nucleotide sequence: TGTGCCAGCACTTTGACACCAAACCAAGAGACCCAGTACTTC.

Details on this clone: This same CDR3 is encoded by further DNA sequences in the sample. V and J are TRBV19 and TRBJ1-5; TRBD1 matches 11 bases. Germline CDR1 LNHDA, CDR2 SQIVND (reference sequence). V trimming: 4 bases; J trimming: 4 bases; junction bases outside the gene matches: 0. The CDR3 contains 14 residues. The CDR3: CASSRDRGNQPQHF. The CDR3 DNA follows: TGTGCCAGTAGTAGGGACAGGGGGAATCAGCCCCAGCATTTT. The variable domain in full, completed from reference TRBV19 and TRBJ1-5, reads DGGITQSPKYLFRKEGQNVTLSCEQNLNHDAMYWYRQDPGQGLRLIYYSQIVNDFQKGDIAEGYSVSREKKESFPLTVTSAQKNPTAFYLCASSRDRGNQPQHFGDGTRLSIL.

The chain recombines TRBV27 with TRBJ2-1; 12 nucleotides line up with TRBD2. In germline, CDR1 is MNHEY, CDR2 SMNVEV (reference sequence). The length of the CDR3 is 18 residues. V shed 7 bases and J 0 bases; nucleotides not matched to a gene: 10. The CDR3 loop reads CASTGLAGLDSSYNEQFF. Here the CDR3 DNA reads TGTGCCAGCACGGGACTAGCGGGCTTGGACAGCTCCTACAATGAGCAGTTCTTC.

The chain employs TRBV25-1 and TRBJ2-4, with TRBD1 matching 7 bases. CDR3 length: 17 amino acids. Germline lookup yields CDR1 MGHDK and CDR2 SYGVNS. Losses at the gene ends were 4 bases for V and 1 base for J; bases not matched to a gene: 10. The CDR3 DNA is TGTGCCAGCAGTGTGGGGAGCGAACAGGGGGCCAAAAACATTCAGTACTTC. Protein: CASSVGSEQGAKNIQYF.

CDR3 in DNA: TGTGCCAGCAGCGGACCCAGGGGTCCCGATAGCTACGAGCAGTACTTC. Its protein product is CASSGPRGPDSYEQYF. The chain employs TRBV11-2 and TRBJ2-7, with D perhaps matching TRBD1 (6 bases). Per germline, CDR1 SGHAT and CDR2 FQNNGV. V dropped 5 bases and J dropped 3 bases, with 20 bases sitting between them. This CDR3 region has 16 residues.

This rearrangement joins TRBV28 to TRBJ2-2, with D possibly being TRBD1 (6 bases). Trimming pared 2 bases from V and 7 bases from J, leaving 11 bases between. CDR3 length: 14 residues. CDR1 is MDHEN, CDR2 SYDVKM, per germline. CDR3 DNA sequence: TGTGCCAGCAGTTTACTGGGGGCGTACGGGGAGCTGTTTTTT. Its translation is CASSLLGAYGELFF.

The CDR3 region is CASSFQREGDTQYF. The CDR3 DNA reads as TGCGCCAGCAGCTTTCAAAGGGAGGGAGATACGCAGTATTTT. The V and J genes are TRBV5-1 and TRBJ2-3, with 7 bases lining up with TRBD2. CDR3 size: 14 residues. V shed 2 bases and J 5 bases; nucleotides not matched to a gene: 5. Germline V lookup: CDR1 SGHRS, CDR2 YFSETQ.

This clone occurred a few times. CDR3 sequence (DNA): TGTGCCAGCAGCTTGGACAGACTAAATTCACCCCTCCACTTT. This translates into CASSLDRLNSPLHF. This chain links TRBV6-5 with TRBJ1-6, with a weak D call TRBD1 (6 bases). V was pared by 6 bases and J by 7 bases, with 13 bases between. CDR3 length: 14 residues. Germline V gene sequence: CDR1 MNHEY, CDR2 SVGAGI.

This chain joins TRBV5-1 and TRBJ2-7; 8 nucleotides agree with TRBD1. In germline, CDR1 is SGHRS, CDR2 YFSETQ. This CDR3 has 15 amino acids. Germline trimming cut 0 bases from V and 7 bases from J; bases unmatched to any gene: 9. In DNA form, the CDR3 reads TGCGCCAGCAGCTTGGACAGGACAGGGTCGGGGGAGCAGTACTTC. This sequence encodes CASSLDRTGSGEQYF.

The chain uses TRBV4-3 and TRBJ1-2, with 11 bases fitting TRBD1. V trimming: 4 bases; J trimming: 9 bases; junction bases outside the gene matches: 4. The length of the CDR3 is 13 residues. Germline CDR1 is LGHNA and CDR2 is YSLEER. DNA for the CDR3: TGCGCCAGCAGCCCCGGACAGGGGGCTCGCTACACCTTC. It is translated as CASSPGQGARYTF.

This clone was recorded once. V is TRBV18 and J is TRBJ1-2; perhaps TRBD1 as D (5 bases). CDR3 length equals 14 residues. V gave up 2 bases and J gave up 7 bases, with 14 bases separating them. Germline V gene lookup returns CDR1 KGHSH and CDR2 LQKENI. The CDR3 coding sequence is TGTGCCAGCTCACCATGGGGCGAAGGTCGTGGCTACACCTTC. Translating gives CASSPWGEGRGYTF.

The chain recombines TRBV7-9 with TRBJ2-1, with D perhaps TRBD2 (7 bases). V shed 0 bases and J shed 0 bases, with 9 bases lying between them. In germline, CDR1 is SEHNR, CDR2 FQNEAQ (reference sequence). The CDR3 is 16 residues long. The CDR3 nucleotides are TGTGCCAGCAGCTTAGCGCGGGGGCCCTCCTACAATGAGCAGTTCTTC. It is translated as CASSLARGPSYNEQFF.

V gene TRBV7-6 combines with J gene TRBJ1-1; D ambiguous. There are 15 residues in the CDR3. V was trimmed by 2 bases and J by 0 bases, leaving 10 bases between them. Germline V CDR1 and CDR2: SGHVS, FNYEAQ. This chain's CDR3 is CASSLLAGMNTEAFF. The CDR3 DNA sequence: TGTGCCAGCAGCTTACTCGCAGGCATGAACACTGAAGCTTTCTTT.

This chain joins TRBV7-9 and TRBJ2-1; 11 nucleotides match TRBD2. Germline values: CDR1 SEHNR, CDR2 FQNEAQ (reference sequence). J was trimmed by 2 bases and V by 5 bases; bases with no gene match: 5. The CDR3 is 16 residues long. Here the CDR3 DNA reads TGTGCCAGCAGCGCGCCGGGACTAGCGGCCTACAATGAGCAGTTCTTC. Its translation is CASSAPGLAAYNEQFF.

J is TRBJ1-5 and V is TRBV5-1; TRBD1 is a possible D gene (5 bases). Germline-derived CDR1 and CDR2 are SGHRS and YFSETQ. The CDR3 contains 14 residues. With 0 bases removed from V and 5 bases from J, the gap between germline ends came to 9 bases. In nucleotides, the CDR3 is TGCGCCAGCAGCTTGGCTGGGGGGGATCAGCCCCAGCATTTT. It codes for CASSLAGGDQPQHF.